Sequencing of this TCR beta chain was carried out in a study of type 1 regulatory T cells. Overall study: This in vitro CD4 product, T-allo10, is enriched for Tr1 cells and alloantigen-specific. General study points: Tr1 cells had a more restricted TCR repertoire than non-Tr1 cells.

In the case of this clonotype: The antigen is undetermined.

Using its own MiXCR run on the reads, TCRdb lists one record per CDR3 protein. The table has fewer than 75,000 distinct CDR3 sequences, approximately 50% seen once. Germline V lookup: CDR1 SGHRS, CDR2 YFSETQ. The CDR3 is 15 residues long. V was pared by 5 bases and J by 2 bases, with 16 bases between. What was sequenced was cultured non-Tr1 T cells, either the whole culture or a sorted T cell fraction (not recorded which). The clonotype originates from a human donor in good health. The chain employs TRBV5-1 and TRBJ1-1; TRBD1 might be the D (5 bases). The CDR3 sequence: CASRGAERHNTEAFF. The CDR3 region has the DNA TGCGCCAGCAGAGGGGCTGAACGTCATAACACTGAAGCTTTCTTT.